This T cell receptor (beta chain) was identified during a study of T cell responses to AZD1222 COVID-19 vaccine. Germline V gene sequence: CDR1 GTSNPN, CDR2 SVGIG (reference sequence). CDR3 length: 13 amino acids. V was pared by 0 bases and J by 4 bases, with 10 bases between. The method was immunoSEQ multiplex PCR; TCRdb's version includes in-frame clones alone and lacks a portion of them. The sample carries around 110,000 clones, over 75% recorded once. The chain recombines TRBV30 with TRBJ2-7, with D uncertain. This clonotype was obtained from an adult in good health. This material consisted of peripheral blood, taken on day 0 of AZD1222 vaccination. CDR3 sequence (DNA): TGTGCCTGGAGTGTACCTCCTTTGTACGAGCAGTACTTC. This sequence encodes CAWSVPPLYEQYF.